The 11 T cell receptor beta chains below come from one sample, sequenced in a study of OX40 agonist ivuxolimab in advanced cancers. The protocol used for the library was the immunoSEQ multiplex PCR assay. TCRdb mirrors the immuneACCESS table, restricted to in-frame sequences. Some clones are absent from its copies; in checked studies, under half trace to an unresolved V gene, and the reason for the others is unknown. The sample table holds some 74,000 clones, of which about 85% were seen once. Under 0.55% of the sample belongs to the ten largest clones. The sequenced sample was CD4+ or CD8+ T cells sorted from blood, obtained in a trial of the OX40 agonist ivuxolimab. The source of these receptors is an adult with an advanced solid tumor such as melanoma, head and neck, liver or kidney cancer.

This clone was recorded once. The genes are TRBV7-2 and TRBJ2-7, with TRBD2 as a possible D gene (6 bases). Germline V gene lookup returns CDR1 SGHTA and CDR2 FQGNSA. Trimming shortened V by 1 base and J by 0 bases, and 10 bases separated the two germline ends. This CDR3 region has 15 residues. The CDR3: CASSLGDFNSYEQYF. CDR3 DNA: TGTGCCAGCAGCTTAGGGGACTTCAACTCCTACGAGCAGTACTTC.

The chain has TRBV5-1 and TRBJ2-7; 9 bases align to TRBD1. From germline, CDR1 is SGHRS and CDR2 YFSETQ. V dropped 3 bases and J dropped 7; count of bases not matched to a gene: 8. This CDR3 contains 14 residues. The CDR3 reads CASSSQGAGGEQYF. CDR3 DNA sequence: TGCGCCAGCAGCTCACAGGGGGCTGGTGGGGAGCAGTACTTC.

V and J are TRBV12-5 and TRBJ2-3; D is undetermined. The CDR3 has 14 amino acids. Germline V gene data show CDR1 as LGHNT and CDR2 as FRNRAP. V was pared by 4 bases and J by 3 bases, with 11 bases between. CDR3 DNA: TGTGCTAGTGGTTCCTCGGTGGGTACAGATACGCAGTATTTT. This codes for CASGSSVGTDTQYF.

The gene calls are TRBV15 and TRBJ1-4; 7 nucleotides match TRBD1. CDR3 size: 15 residues. Trimming cost V 0 bases and J 8 bases; bases outside gene matches: 6. The germline gives CDR1 LNHNV, CDR2 YYDKDF (reference sequence). The CDR3 coding sequence is TGTGCCACCAGCAGAGACGAGGGGGCGGGGGAAAAACTGTTTTTT. It is translated as CATSRDEGAGEKLFF.

On this clone: This sample also contains other DNA sequences that code for the same CDR3. The rearrangement links TRBV6-5 to TRBJ1-1; D call uncertain. The CDR3 spans 15 residues. Per germline, CDR1 MNHEY and CDR2 SVGAGI. Trimming removed 0 bases from V and 8 bases from J, with 16 bases in between. The CDR3 is CASSYSRAGDTEAFF. The CDR3 DNA follows: TGTGCCAGCAGTTACTCACGCGCCGGGGATACCGAAGCTTTCTTT.

Notes on this clone: The sample carries other DNA sequences with the same CDR3. The rearrangement joins TRBV5-1 to TRBJ1-3; D is perhaps TRBD1 (5 bases). Trimming stripped 0 bases from V and 3 bases from J, with 7 bases between. This CDR3 region has 14 residues. CDR1 SGHRS and CDR2 YFSETQ come from the germline V gene. CDR3 amino acids: CASSLGDRGNTIYF. In DNA form, the CDR3 reads TGCGCCAGCAGCTTGGGGGACCGTGGAAACACCATATATTTT.

The V gene is TRBV19, the J gene TRBJ2-1, with no clear D. Trimming stripped 3 bases from V and 0 bases from J, with 9 bases between. Germline-derived CDR1 and CDR2 are LNHDA and SQIVND (reference sequence). The CDR3 extends over 15 amino acids. The CDR3 spells CASSIREDSYNEQFF. The CDR3 bases are TGTGCCAGTAGTATTCGCGAGGACTCCTACAATGAGCAGTTCTTC.

The gene calls are TRBV9 and TRBJ2-5, with 7 bases identical to TRBD1. This CDR3 is built from 15 residues. Germline V gene data show CDR1 as SGDLS and CDR2 as YYNGEE. V shed 2 bases, J shed 2 bases, and the junction held 6 bases outside the gene matches. CDR3 sequence reads: CASSVTGVGQETQYF. Here the CDR3 DNA reads TGTGCCAGCAGCGTCACAGGGGTAGGGCAAGAGACCCAGTACTTC.

The rearrangement joins TRBV7-9 to TRBJ1-5; TRBD1 might be the D (6 bases). The V end lost 1 base, the J end lost 5 bases, and 6 bases lay between the germline ends. The germline gives CDR1 SEHNR, CDR2 FQNEAQ (reference sequence). This CDR3 spans 13 amino acids. The CDR3 coding sequence is TGTGCCAGCAGCTTAGAGGGGGATCAGCCCCAGCATTTT. Its protein product is CASSLEGDQPQHF.

The V call is TRBV2, the J call TRBJ2-5; the match to TRBD2 covers 7 bases. This CDR3 spans 14 amino acids. After removal of 6 bases from V and 1 base from J, the junction contained 5 bases not matched to a gene. CDR1 is SNHLY, CDR2 FYNNEI, per germline. As DNA, the CDR3 is TGTGCCAGCAGGGGTCTAGCGGCCCAAGAGACCCAGTACTTC. Amino acid sequence: CASRGLAAQETQYF.

V usage is TRBV11-3 and J usage is TRBJ2-2, with unresolved D. The germline V gene encodes CDR1 SGHNT and CDR2 YENEEA. The length of the CDR3 is 16 residues. Trimming removed 6 bases from V and 0 bases from J, with 14 bases in between. CDR3 residues: CASSPFVGANTGELFF. The CDR3 nucleotides read TGTGCCAGCAGTCCCTTTGTGGGCGCGAACACCGGGGAGCTGTTTTTT.